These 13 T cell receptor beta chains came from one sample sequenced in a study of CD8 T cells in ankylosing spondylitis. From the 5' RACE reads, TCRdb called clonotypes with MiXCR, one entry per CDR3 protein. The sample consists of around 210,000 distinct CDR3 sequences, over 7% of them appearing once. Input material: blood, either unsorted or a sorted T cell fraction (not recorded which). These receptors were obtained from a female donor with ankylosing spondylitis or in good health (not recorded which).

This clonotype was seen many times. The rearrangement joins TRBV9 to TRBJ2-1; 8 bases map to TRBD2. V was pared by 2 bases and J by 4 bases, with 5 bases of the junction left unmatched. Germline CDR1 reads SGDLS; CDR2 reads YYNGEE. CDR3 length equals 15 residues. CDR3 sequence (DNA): TGTGCCAGCAGCGTCAGCGGGAGAGGTTACAATGAGCAGTTCTTC. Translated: CASSVSGRGYNEQFF.

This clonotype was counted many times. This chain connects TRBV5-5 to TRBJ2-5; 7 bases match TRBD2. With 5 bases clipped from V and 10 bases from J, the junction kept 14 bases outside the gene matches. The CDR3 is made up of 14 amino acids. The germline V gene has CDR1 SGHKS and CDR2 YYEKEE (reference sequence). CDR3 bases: TGTGCCAGCAGGAGGGACTACCTCGGGCAGGACCAGTACTTC. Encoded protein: CASRRDYLGQDQYF. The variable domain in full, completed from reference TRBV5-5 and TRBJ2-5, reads DAGVTQSPTHLIKTRGQQVTLRCSPISGHKSVSWYQQVLGQGPQFIFQYYEKEERGRGNFPDRFSARQFPNYSSELNVNALLLGDSALYLCASRRDYLGQDQYFGPGTRLLVL.

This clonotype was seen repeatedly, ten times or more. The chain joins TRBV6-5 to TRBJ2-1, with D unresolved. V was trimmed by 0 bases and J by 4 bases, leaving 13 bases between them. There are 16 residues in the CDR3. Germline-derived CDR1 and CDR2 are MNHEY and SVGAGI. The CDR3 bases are TGTGCCAGCAGTTACTCACCCTCGGCAGAGTACAATGAGCAGTTCTTC. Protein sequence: CASSYSPSAEYNEQFF.

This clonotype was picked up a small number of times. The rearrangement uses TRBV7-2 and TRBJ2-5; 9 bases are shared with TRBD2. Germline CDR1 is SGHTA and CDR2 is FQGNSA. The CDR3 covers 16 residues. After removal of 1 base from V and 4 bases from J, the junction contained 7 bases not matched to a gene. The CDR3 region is CASSLGGAGGPETQYF. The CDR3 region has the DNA TGTGCCAGCAGCTTAGGAGGGGCGGGAGGGCCAGAGACCCAGTACTTC.

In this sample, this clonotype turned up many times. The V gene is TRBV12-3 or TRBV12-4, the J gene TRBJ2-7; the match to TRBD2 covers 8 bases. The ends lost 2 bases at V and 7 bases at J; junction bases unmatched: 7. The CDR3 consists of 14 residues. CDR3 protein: CASSLPAGVREQYF. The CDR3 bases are TGTGCCAGCAGTTTACCAGCGGGAGTCAGGGAGCAGTACTTC.

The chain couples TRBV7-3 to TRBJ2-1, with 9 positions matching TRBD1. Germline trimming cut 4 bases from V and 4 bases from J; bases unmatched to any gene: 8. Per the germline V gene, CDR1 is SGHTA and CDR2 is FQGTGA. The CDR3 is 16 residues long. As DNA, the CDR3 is TGTGCCAGCAGCTCCGAACAGGGGGCGGCTTACAATGAGCAGTTCTTC. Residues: CASSSEQGAAYNEQFF.

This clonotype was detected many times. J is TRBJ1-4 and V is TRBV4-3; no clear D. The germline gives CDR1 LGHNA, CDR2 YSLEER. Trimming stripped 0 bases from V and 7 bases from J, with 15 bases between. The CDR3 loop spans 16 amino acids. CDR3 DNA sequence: TGCGCCAGCAGCCAAGATACTCCAGGCTGGGCTGAAAAACTGTTTTTT. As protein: CASSQDTPGWAEKLFF.

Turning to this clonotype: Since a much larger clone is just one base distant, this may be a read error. The chain's CDR3 is CSVPGLAGADTQYF. CDR3 coding DNA: TGCAGTGTCCCGGGACTAGCGGGAGCAGATACGCAGTATTTT. The chain couples TRBV20-1 to TRBJ2-3; 14 bases fit TRBD2. In germline, CDR1 is DFQATT, CDR2 SNEGSKA (reference sequence). The ends lost 7 bases at V and 4 bases at J; junction bases unmatched: 4. This CDR3 is 14 amino acids long.

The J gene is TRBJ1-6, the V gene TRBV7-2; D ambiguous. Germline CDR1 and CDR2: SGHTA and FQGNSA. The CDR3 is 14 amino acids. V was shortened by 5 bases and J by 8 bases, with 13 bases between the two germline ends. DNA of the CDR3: TGTGCCAGCAGCCTCGTGGGGAGGTATTCACCCCTCCACTTT. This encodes CASSLVGRYSPLHF. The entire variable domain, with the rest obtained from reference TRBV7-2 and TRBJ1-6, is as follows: GAGVSQSPSNKVTEKGKDVELRCDPISGHTALYWYRQSLGQGLEFLIYFQGNSAPDKSGLPSDRFSAERTGGSVSTLTIQRTQQEDSAVYLCASSLVGRYSPLHFGNGTRLTVT.

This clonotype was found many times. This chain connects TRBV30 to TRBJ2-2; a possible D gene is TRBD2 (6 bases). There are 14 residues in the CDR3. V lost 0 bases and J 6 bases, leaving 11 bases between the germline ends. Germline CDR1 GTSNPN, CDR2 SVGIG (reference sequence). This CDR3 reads CAWSVLAGPGELFF. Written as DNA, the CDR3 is TGTGCCTGGAGTGTACTTGCGGGGCCCGGGGAGCTGTTTTTT.

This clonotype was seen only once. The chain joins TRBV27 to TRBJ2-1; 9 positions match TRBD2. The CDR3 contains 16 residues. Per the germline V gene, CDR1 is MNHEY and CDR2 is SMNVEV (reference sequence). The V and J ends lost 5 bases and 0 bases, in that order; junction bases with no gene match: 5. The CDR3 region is CASSHERGASYNEQFF. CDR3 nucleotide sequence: TGTGCCAGCAGTCACGAGCGGGGGGCCTCCTACAATGAGCAGTTCTTC.

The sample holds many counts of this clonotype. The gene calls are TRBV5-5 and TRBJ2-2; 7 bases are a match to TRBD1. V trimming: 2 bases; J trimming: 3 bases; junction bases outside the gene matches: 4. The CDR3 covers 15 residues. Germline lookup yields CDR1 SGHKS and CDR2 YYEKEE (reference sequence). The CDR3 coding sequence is TGTGCCAGCAGCTTAGGGGGCACGGACACCGGGGAGCTGTTTTTT. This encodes CASSLGGTDTGELFF.

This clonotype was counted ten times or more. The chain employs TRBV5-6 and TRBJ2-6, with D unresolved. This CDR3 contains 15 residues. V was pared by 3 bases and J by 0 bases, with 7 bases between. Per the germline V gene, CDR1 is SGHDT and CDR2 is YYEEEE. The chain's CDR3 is CASSWGFSGANVLTF. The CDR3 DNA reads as TGTGCCAGCAGCTGGGGATTCTCTGGGGCCAACGTCCTGACTTTC.